This T cell receptor beta chain is drawn from a study of blood T cells in healthy people across ages. With regard to this clonotype: What it binds is not known.

A second PCR, run for about 6 to 12 cycles, used a sample-barcoded 5' primer plus a J-beta primer mix. Each cDNA molecule, via a template-switch adaptor with 12 random nucleotides, was tagged. One entry per CDR3 protein, called by TCRdb with MiXCR from the 5' RACE reads. This sample carries roughly 1.4 million distinct CDR3 sequences, 55% to 75% of them seen once, and the ten largest clones take 6.5% to 8.5%. Trimming removed 6 bases at V and 4 bases at J, with 15 bases between. The CDR3 is 14 amino acids. In germline, CDR1 is DFQATT, CDR2 SNEGSKA (reference sequence). Whole-study findings and limits: With age, beta diversity per million T cells declined roughly linearly, significantly by roughly 40.

J is TRBJ1-4 and V is TRBV20-1; D not certain. The sample taken for sequencing was blood. The sequence derives from a man aged 18 to 35 in good health. CDR3 nucleotides: TGCAGTGCGGACCGGAGGCAGGATAATGAAAAACTGTTTTTT. Its translation is CSADRRQDNEKLFF.